These 4 T cell receptor beta chains share one sample of origin, sequenced in a study of spatial heterogeneity in lung cancer. Time point meaning: sample taken at primary tumor resection. Overall study findings and caveats: Mutation counts in tumors were tracked by counts of expanded intratumoral alpha and beta TCRs.

Which antigens these TCRs recognize remains unknown. TCRdb called the 5' RACE reads again in MiXCR, with one record for every CDR3 protein. The table lists 2,500 or so distinct CDR3 sequences, around 23% of them singletons. The input for sequencing was lung tumor tissue, taken at surgery. The receptors stem from a male donor with early-stage non-small cell lung cancer.

The table lists this clonotype with a few counts. A library prepared for alpha chains yielded this beta chain as an off-target read; its size is of little meaning. V gene TRBV28 combines with J gene TRBJ2-5; D gene unclear. Germline lookup yields CDR1 MDHEN and CDR2 SYDVKM. CDR3 length: 11 amino acids. V was shortened by 5 bases and J by 5 bases, with 6 bases between the two germline ends. Here the CDR3 reads CASSPRETQYF. The CDR3 nucleotides are TGTGCCAGCAGTCCAAGGGAGACCCAGTACTTC. The variable domain in full, with the rest retrieved from reference TRBV28 and TRBJ2-5, is DVKVTQSSRYLVKRTGEKVFLECVQDMDHENMFWYRQDPGLGLRLIYFSYDVKMKEKGDIPEGYSVSREKKERFSLILESASTNQTSMYLCASSPRETQYFGPGTRLLVL.

This clonotype was counted once. This beta chain is an off-target read within a library intended for alpha chains, so its frequency means little. The chain is built from TRBV2 and TRBJ1-2, with D unresolved. Trimming took off 4 bases at V and 3 bases at J, with 9 bases between the two ends. The CDR3 sequence is 13 residues long. Germline-derived CDR1 and CDR2 are SNHLY and FYNNEI. CDR3 nucleotide sequence: TGTGCCAGCAGTGGTTCGCATTACTATGGCTACACCTTC. Residues: CASSGSHYYGYTF.

In this sample, this clonotype is medium-sized. Because the library targeted alpha chains, this beta chain is an off-target read whose size means little. This rearrangement joins TRBV29-1 to TRBJ1-4, with D perhaps TRBD1 (5 bases). This CDR3 has 10 residues. Trimming took 4 bases from V and 8 from J, leaving 5 bases between them. Germline V gives CDR1 SQVTM, CDR2 ANQGSEA. In nucleotides, the CDR3 is TGCAGCGTTGCAGGGGAAAAACTGTTTTTT. This gives the protein CSVAGEKLFF.

This clonotype ranks as large. Being off target in a library aimed at alpha chains, this beta chain has a size of little meaning. This chain links TRBV4-1 with TRBJ2-4; TRBD1 aligns across 9 bases. The length of the CDR3 is 18 residues. Germline V gene sequence: CDR1 MGHRA, CDR2 YSYEKL. The trim removed 0 bases at V and 0 bases at J, leaving 6 bases unmatched. CDR3 residues: CASSQDTGQGLAKNIQYF. Written as DNA, the CDR3 is TGCGCCAGCAGCCAAGATACGGGACAGGGATTAGCCAAAAACATTCAGTACTTC.